The 3 T cell receptor beta chains below come from one sample, sequenced in a study of identical twins. TCRdb reprocessed the 5' RACE reads via MiXCR and lists one record per CDR3 protein. The data hold 550,000 to 700,000 distinct CDR3 sequences, with 21% observed a single time. A further study also used this sample, focusing on T cells expressing NK-cell markers.

The sequenced material came from PBMCs. The receptors come from a young woman in good health.

This clonotype showed up many times. The J gene is TRBJ2-7, the V gene TRBV20-1; no clear D gene. The germline gives CDR1 DFQATT, CDR2 SNEGSKA (reference sequence). The V and J ends lost 3 bases and 4 bases respectively, with 7 bases between them. The CDR3 has 11 amino acids. In nucleotides, the CDR3 is TGCAGTGCTAGTAACAAATACGAGCAGTACTTC. Its protein product is CSASNKYEQYF.

The V and J genes are TRBV5-6 and TRBJ1-2, with D possibly matching TRBD1 (6 bases). There are 15 residues in the CDR3. Germline CDR1 and CDR2: SGHDT and YYEEEE. Trimming cost V 1 base and J 0 bases, with 10 bases left between them. Here the CDR3 reads CASSLTGQANYGYTF. The DNA for the CDR3 is TGTGCCAGCAGCTTGACAGGGCAAGCTAACTATGGCTACACCTTC.

J is TRBJ2-3 and V is TRBV12-3 or TRBV12-4; D is ambiguous. The CDR3 is made up of 13 amino acids. V shed 2 bases and J shed 3 bases, with 6 bases lying between them. CDR3 amino acids: CASSLPTTDTQYF. In nucleotides, the CDR3 is TGTGCCAGCAGTTTACCGACTACAGATACGCAGTATTTT.